Listed below are T cell receptor beta chains from one sample, sequenced in a study of blood T cell repertoires in COVID-19. Data came from immunoSEQ multiplex PCR; TCRdb stores just in-frame clones and leaves some out. The repertoire consists of 200,000 to 250,000 clones, with about 85% occurring once and the leading ten covering about 10%. Sequenced: peripheral blood. These receptors were obtained from a woman between 45 and 65 years old with COVID-19, enrolled during active disease. The CDR3 runs from the conserved cysteine through the conserved F or W. A D gene is named only where the DNA matches it firmly. Clone size is not always given. Where it is, it says once, few, many or a class for expanded clones.

>TRBV12-3/TRBV12-4|TRBJ2-3|TRBD2|-
CASKRGGTDTQYF
TGTGCCAGCAAGCGGGGGGGCACAGATACGCAGTATTTT
>TRBV30|TRBJ2-7|-|once
CAWSVSDEQYF
TGTGCCTGGAGTGTGTCCGACGAGCAGTACTTC
>TRBV6-5|TRBJ2-2|-|-
CASSYSSTGELFF
TGTGCCAGCAGTTACTCCAGCACCGGGGAGCTGTTTTTT
>TRBV27|TRBJ1-5|TRBD1|-
CASSRQGPYSNQPQHF
TGTGCCAGCAGTCGACAGGGGCCTTATAGCAATCAGCCCCAGCATTTT
>TRBV19|TRBJ1-5|TRBD1|-
CASSPTGGSNQPQHF
TGTGCCAGTAGTCCCACAGGGGGTAGCAATCAGCCCCAGCATTTT
>TRBV19|TRBJ2-2|-|many
CASSSLGGATGELFF
TGTGCCAGTAGTTCCCTGGGGGGGGCCACCGGGGAGCTGTTTTTT
>TRBV7-2|TRBJ1-2|TRBD1|-
CASSLARQGYGYTF
TGTGCCAGCAGCTTAGCCCGACAGGGCTATGGCTACACCTTC
>TRBV2|TRBJ1-2|-|-
CASSSFSYGYTF
TGTGCCAGCAGTAGCTTTAGCTATGGCTACACCTTC
>TRBV18|TRBJ1-4|-|-
CASSPGGKENEKLFF
TGTGCCAGCTCCCCGGGGGGCAAAGAGAATGAAAAACTGTTTTTT
>TRBV19|TRBJ2-7|TRBD1|-
CASQLGTGPYEQYF
TGTGCCAGTCAACTTGGGACAGGTCCCTACGAGCAGTACTTC
>TRBV5-1|TRBJ1-1|-|-
CASSFTQGGNTEAFF
TGCGCCAGCAGCTTTACACAGGGTGGGAACACTGAAGCTTTCTTT
>TRBV10-3|TRBJ2-2|TRBD2|-
CAIKLQRGGEETGELFF
TGTGCCATCAAACTACAGCGGGGGGGCGAAGAAACCGGGGAGCTGTTTTTT
>TRBV6-5|TRBJ2-3|TRBD2|-
CASSSWTSGTDTQYF
TGTGCCAGCAGTTCCTGGACTAGCGGCACAGATACGCAGTATTTT
>TRBV5-4|TRBJ2-6|-|-
CASVNPLHSGANVLTF
TGTGCCAGCGTCAACCCACTGCACTCTGGGGCCAACGTCCTGACTTTC
>TRBV20-1|TRBJ2-7|TRBD1|once
CSAIDRVVGEQYF
TGCAGTGCTATTGACAGGGTGGTCGGCGAGCAGTACTTC
>TRBV18|TRBJ2-4|TRBD2|once
CASSPGTSGPKNIQYF
TGTGCCAGCTCACCGGGGACTAGCGGGCCCAAAAACATTCAGTACTTC
>TRBV2|TRBJ1-3|TRBD1|-
CASRERLTGAVSGNTIYF
TGTGCCAGCAGAGAGAGGTTAACAGGGGCCGTCTCTGGAAACACCATATATTTT
>TRBV7-6|TRBJ1-1|-|-
CASTLGANTEAFF
TGTGCCAGCACTTTAGGGGCGAACACTGAAGCTTTCTTT
>TRBV2|TRBJ1-6|-|-
CASTRGGKGSYNSPLHF
TGTGCCAGCACCCGGGGGGGGAAAGGGTCCTATAATTCACCCCTCCACTTT
>TRBV19|TRBJ2-7|-|once
CASSAGTYEQYF
TGTGCCAGTAGTGCAGGAACCTACGAGCAGTACTTC
>TRBV19|TRBJ2-1|-|-
CASSIRSGWEQFF
TGTGCCAGTAGTATCCGGTCAGGGTGGGAGCAGTTCTTC
>TRBV6-5|TRBJ2-7|TRBD2|-
CASRPSGGSTYEQYF
TGTGCCAGCAGACCCAGCGGGGGCTCTACCTACGAGCAGTACTTC
>TRBV19|TRBJ2-2|-|-
CASITRGGELFF
TGTGCCAGTATCACCCGGGGCGGGGAGCTGTTTTTT
>TRBV3-1/TRBV3-2|TRBJ2-1|TRBD2|-
CASSPEGTSGAYNEQFF
TGTGCCAGCAGCCCTGAGGGGACTAGCGGGGCCTACAATGAGCAGTTCTTC
>TRBV27|TRBJ2-1|-|-
CASPDLIMNEQFF
TGTGCCTCCCCTGATCTAATTATGAATGAGCAGTTCTTC
>TRBV6-5|TRBJ1-6|-|-
CASSFSRGAASPLHF
TGTGCCAGCAGTTTCTCCCGCGGTGCGGCTTCACCCCTCCACTTT
>TRBV6-6|TRBJ1-2|-|-
CASSYNGRTTYGYTF
TGTGCCAGCAGTTACAATGGACGGACTACCTATGGCTACACCTTC
>TRBV11-2|TRBJ1-3|-|-
CASSPGSSGNTIYF
TGTGCCAGCAGCCCAGGGTCCTCTGGAAACACCATATATTTT
>TRBV5-4|TRBJ2-5|-|few
CASSPRQEETQYF
TGTGCCAGCAGCCCGCGACAGGAAGAGACCCAGTACTTC
>TRBV18|TRBJ1-2|TRBD1|-
CASSRDRAIGYTF
TGTGCCAGCTCAAGGGACAGGGCGATCGGCTACACCTTC
>TRBV27|TRBJ1-3|TRBD1|once
CASRRQGGYTIYF
TGTGCCAGCAGGAGACAGGGTGGTTACACCATATATTTT
>TRBV9|TRBJ2-1|TRBD2|-
CASSAPAGAGNEQFF
TGTGCCAGCAGTGCCCCAGCGGGGGCGGGGAATGAGCAGTTCTTC
>TRBV7-2|TRBJ2-3|TRBD1|-
CASSLSGTGIDTQYF
TGTGCCAGCAGCTTATCGGGGACAGGGATAGATACGCAGTATTTT
>TRBV19|TRBJ1-5|TRBD1|-
CASSSGGPLNQPQHF
TGTGCCAGTAGCTCAGGGGGGCCCCTCAATCAGCCCCAGCATTTT
>TRBV14|TRBJ1-2|TRBD1|few
CASSRRDSPIRGYTF
TGTGCCAGCAGCCGCCGGGACAGCCCTATACGGGGCTACACCTTC
>TRBV30|TRBJ1-6|-|-
CAFVLGGGNNSPLHF
TGTGCCTTTGTGCTAGGGGGGGGAAATAATTCACCCCTCCACTTT
>TRBV4-3|TRBJ1-2|-|-
CASSPGTTNYGYTF
TGCGCCAGCAGTCCCGGGACAACCAACTATGGCTACACCTTC
>TRBV5-1|TRBJ1-3|-|-
CASSLSPGGSGNTIYF
TGCGCCAGCAGCTTGAGTCCCGGGGGCTCTGGAAACACCATATATTTT
>TRBV5-4|TRBJ1-1|-|-
CAGVRDTEAFF
TGTGCCGGTGTCCGGGACACTGAAGCTTTCTTT
>TRBV5-5|TRBJ2-2|TRBD1|once
CASNQRTGGGNTGELFF
TGTGCCAGCAACCAAAGGACAGGGGGAGGGAACACCGGGGAGCTGTTTTTT
>TRBV10-3|TRBJ2-1|-|-
CAISEVRGYNEQFF
TGTGCCATCAGTGAGGTACGCGGGTACAATGAGCAGTTCTTC
>TRBV11-3|TRBJ2-3|TRBD2|-
CASSFELAGGTDTQYF
TGTGCCAGCAGCTTTGAACTAGCGGGGGGCACAGATACGCAGTATTTT
>TRBV19|TRBJ2-4|-|-
CASSIAGGSKNIQYF
TGTGCCAGTAGTATAGCGGGGGGCAGCAAAAACATTCAGTACTTC
>TRBV4-2|TRBJ1-1|TRBD1|-
CASSQGDRGPGTEAFF
TGTGCCAGCAGCCAAGGGGACAGGGGACCGGGGACTGAAGCTTTCTTT
>TRBV7-6|TRBJ2-2|-|many
CASSLETAESAFNTGELFF
TGTGCCAGCAGCTTAGAAACAGCGGAATCCGCTTTTAACACCGGGGAGCTGTTTTTT
>TRBV19|TRBJ2-3|TRBD2|-
CASSPRLAGGTDTQYF
TGTGCCAGTAGTCCGCGACTAGCGGGGGGGACAGATACGCAGTATTTT
>TRBV19|TRBJ1-4|-|-
CASRTGGPAQNEKLFF
TGTGCCAGTAGAACAGGTGGGCCCGCCCAAAATGAAAAACTGTTTTTT
>TRBV5-5|TRBJ1-1|-|-
CASSGHPTGSPEAFF
TGTGCCAGCAGCGGCCACCCTACAGGGTCCCCTGAAGCTTTCTTT